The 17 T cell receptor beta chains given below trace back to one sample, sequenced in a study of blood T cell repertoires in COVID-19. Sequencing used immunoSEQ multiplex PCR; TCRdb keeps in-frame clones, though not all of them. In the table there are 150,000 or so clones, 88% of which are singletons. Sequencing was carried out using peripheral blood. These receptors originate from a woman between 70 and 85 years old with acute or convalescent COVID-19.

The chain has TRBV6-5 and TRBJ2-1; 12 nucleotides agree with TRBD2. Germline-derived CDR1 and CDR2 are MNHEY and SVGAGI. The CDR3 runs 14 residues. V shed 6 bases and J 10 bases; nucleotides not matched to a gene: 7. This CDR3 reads CASRSSGGAEEQFF. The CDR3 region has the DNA TGTGCCAGCAGGTCTAGCGGGGGGGCGGAGGAGCAGTTCTTC.

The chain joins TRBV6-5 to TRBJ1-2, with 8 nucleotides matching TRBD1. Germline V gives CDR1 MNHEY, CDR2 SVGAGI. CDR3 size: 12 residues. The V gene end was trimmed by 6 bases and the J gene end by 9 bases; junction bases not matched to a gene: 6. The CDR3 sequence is CASRRQGSSYTF. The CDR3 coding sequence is TGTGCCAGCAGACGACAGGGGAGTAGCTACACCTTC.

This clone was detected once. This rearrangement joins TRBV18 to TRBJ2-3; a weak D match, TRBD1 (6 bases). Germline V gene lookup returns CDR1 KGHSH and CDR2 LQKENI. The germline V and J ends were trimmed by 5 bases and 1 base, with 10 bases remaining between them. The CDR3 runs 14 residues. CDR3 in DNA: TGTGCCAGCTCATGGGGGCCCCGCACAGATACGCAGTATTTT. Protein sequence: CASSWGPRTDTQYF.

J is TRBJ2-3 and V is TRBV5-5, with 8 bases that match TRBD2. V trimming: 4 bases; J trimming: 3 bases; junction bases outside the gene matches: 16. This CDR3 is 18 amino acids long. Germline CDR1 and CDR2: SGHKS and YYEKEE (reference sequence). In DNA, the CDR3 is TGTGCCAGCAGCCTGAGGGGCGGGGGGTCCCCCTGGACAGATACGCAGTATTTT. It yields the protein CASSLRGGGSPWTDTQYF.

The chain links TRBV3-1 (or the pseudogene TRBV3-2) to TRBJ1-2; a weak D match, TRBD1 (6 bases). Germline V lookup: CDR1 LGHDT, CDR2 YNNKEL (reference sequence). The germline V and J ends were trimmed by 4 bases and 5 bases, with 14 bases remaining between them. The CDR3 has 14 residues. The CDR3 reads CASSRRSGTYGYTF. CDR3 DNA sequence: TGTGCCAGCAGCCGAAGATCCGGGACATATGGCTACACCTTC.

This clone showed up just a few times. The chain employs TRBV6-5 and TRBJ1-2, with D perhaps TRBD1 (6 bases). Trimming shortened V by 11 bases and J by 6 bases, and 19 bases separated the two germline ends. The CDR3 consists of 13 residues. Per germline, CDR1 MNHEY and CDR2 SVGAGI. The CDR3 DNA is TGTGCCGGGGGCACCGGACTTTACAATGGCTACACCTTC. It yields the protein CAGGTGLYNGYTF.

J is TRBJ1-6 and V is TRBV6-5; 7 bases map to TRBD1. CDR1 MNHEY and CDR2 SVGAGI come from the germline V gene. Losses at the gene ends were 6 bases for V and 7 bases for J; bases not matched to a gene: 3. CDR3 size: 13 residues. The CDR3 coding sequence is TGTGCCAGCAGCCCCAGGGGGAATTCACCCCTCCACTTT. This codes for CASSPRGNSPLHF.

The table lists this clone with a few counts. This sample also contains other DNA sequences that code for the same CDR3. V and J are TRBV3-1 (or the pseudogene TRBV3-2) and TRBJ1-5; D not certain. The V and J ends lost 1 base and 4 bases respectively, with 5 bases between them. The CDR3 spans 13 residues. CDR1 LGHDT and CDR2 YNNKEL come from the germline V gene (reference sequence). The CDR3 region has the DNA TGTGCCAGCAGCCAAGCGGGGAATCAGCCCCAGCATTTT. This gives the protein CASSQAGNQPQHF.

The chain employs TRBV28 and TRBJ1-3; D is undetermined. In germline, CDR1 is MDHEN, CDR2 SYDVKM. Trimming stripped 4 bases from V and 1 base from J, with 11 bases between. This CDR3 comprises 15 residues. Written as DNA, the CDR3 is TGTGCCAGCAGTTCTTATGGGCCATCTGGAAACACCATATATTTT. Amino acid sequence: CASSSYGPSGNTIYF.

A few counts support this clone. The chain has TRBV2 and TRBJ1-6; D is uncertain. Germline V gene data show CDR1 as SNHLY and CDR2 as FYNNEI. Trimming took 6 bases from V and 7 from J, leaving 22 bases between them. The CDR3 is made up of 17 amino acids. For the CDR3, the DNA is TGTGCCAGCAGCCCATGGAGGGCAGGCCTCATAAATTCACCCCTCCACTTT. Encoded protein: CASSPWRAGLINSPLHF.

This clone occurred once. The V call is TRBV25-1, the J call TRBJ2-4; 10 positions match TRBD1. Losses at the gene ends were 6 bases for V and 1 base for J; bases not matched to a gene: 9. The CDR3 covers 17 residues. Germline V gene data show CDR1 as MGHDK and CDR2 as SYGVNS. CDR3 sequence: CASSPRRQGAAKNIQYF. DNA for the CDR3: TGTGCCAGCAGCCCCCGACGACAGGGGGCGGCCAAAAACATTCAGTACTTC. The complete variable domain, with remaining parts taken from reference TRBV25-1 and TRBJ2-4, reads EADIYQTPRYLVIGTGKKITLECSQTMGHDKMYWYQQDPGMELHLIHYSYGVNSTEKGDLSSESTVSRIRTEHFPLTLESARPSHTSQYLCASSPRRQGAAKNIQYFGAGTRLSVL.

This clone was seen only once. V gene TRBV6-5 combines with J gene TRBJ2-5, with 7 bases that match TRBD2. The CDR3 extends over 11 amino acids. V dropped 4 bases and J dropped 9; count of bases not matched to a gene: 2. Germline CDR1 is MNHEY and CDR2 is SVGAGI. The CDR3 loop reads CASSLGRAQYF. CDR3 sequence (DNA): TGTGCCAGCAGTTTGGGGAGGGCCCAGTACTTC.

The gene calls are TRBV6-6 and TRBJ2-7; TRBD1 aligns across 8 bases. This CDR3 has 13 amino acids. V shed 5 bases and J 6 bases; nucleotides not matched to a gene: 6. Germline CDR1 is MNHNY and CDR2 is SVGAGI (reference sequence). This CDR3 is CASSGSTGVEQYV. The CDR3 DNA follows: TGTGCCAGCAGTGGCTCGACAGGGGTCGAGCAGTACGTC.

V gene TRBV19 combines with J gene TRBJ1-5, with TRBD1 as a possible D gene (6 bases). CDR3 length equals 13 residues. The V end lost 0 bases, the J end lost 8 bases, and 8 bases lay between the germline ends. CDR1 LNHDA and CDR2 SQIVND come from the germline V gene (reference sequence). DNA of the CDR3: TGTGCCAGTAGTATAGATGACAGGAAGCCCCAGCATTTT. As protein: CASSIDDRKPQHF. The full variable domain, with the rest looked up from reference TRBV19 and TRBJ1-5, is DGGITQSPKYLFRKEGQNVTLSCEQNLNHDAMYWYRQDPGQGLRLIYYSQIVNDFQKGDIAEGYSVSREKKESFPLTVTSAQKNPTAFYLCASSIDDRKPQHFGDGTRLSIL.

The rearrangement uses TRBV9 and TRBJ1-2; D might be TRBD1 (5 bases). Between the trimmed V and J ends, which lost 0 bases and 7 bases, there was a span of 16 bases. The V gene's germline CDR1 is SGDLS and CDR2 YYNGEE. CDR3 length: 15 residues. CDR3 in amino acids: CASSVAPQGDSGYTF. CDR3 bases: TGTGCCAGCAGCGTAGCCCCCCAAGGGGATAGTGGCTACACCTTC.

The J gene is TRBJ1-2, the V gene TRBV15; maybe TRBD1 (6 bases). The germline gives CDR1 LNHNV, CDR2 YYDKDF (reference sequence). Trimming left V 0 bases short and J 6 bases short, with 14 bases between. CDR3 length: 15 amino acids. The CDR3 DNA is TGTGCCACCAGCAGAGAGGGGGCGAGTCTGGATGGCTACACCTTC. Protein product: CATSREGASLDGYTF.

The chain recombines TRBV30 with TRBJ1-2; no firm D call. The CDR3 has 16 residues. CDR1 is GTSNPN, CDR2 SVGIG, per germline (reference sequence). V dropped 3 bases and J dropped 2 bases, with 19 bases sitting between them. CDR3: CAWSKVLPGGNYGYTF. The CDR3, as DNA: TGTGCCTGGAGCAAGGTCCTCCCTGGAGGGAACTATGGCTACACCTTC.